This T cell receptor (beta chain) was sequenced during a study of T-cell reconstitution after alpha-beta-depleted transplantation in children. Molecular barcoding with unique molecular identifiers was used for the TCRbeta library. In TCRdb, the PCR reads were re-called with MiXCR into one record per CDR3 protein. The sample carries fewer than 200,000 distinct CDR3 sequences, 6.5% to 7.5% recorded once. V was clipped by 0 bases and J by 1 base, with 16 bases between them. This CDR3 region has 17 residues. Germline CDR1 LGHNA, CDR2 YSLEER. The sample holds many counts of this clonotype. The sequence was collected from a human donor who donated a stem cell graft to a child with Wiskott-Aldrich syndrome. The chain couples TRBV4-3 to TRBJ2-7; D assignment may be TRBD1 or TRBD2 (5 bases each). The sample was PBMCs from the stem cell graft donor, taken from the stem cell graft. DNA of the CDR3: TGCGCCAGCAGCCAAGATCACGGGACCCTTAGGTCCTACGAGCAGTACTTC. This encodes CASSQDHGTLRSYEQYF.